This T cell receptor beta chain was captured in a study of a mutant IDH1 vaccine in newly diagnosed glioma. Overall study context: Investigators started vaccination 4-6 weeks after radiotherapy alone, or with temozolomide cycles. Sex among treated patients split about 62% male, approximately 38% female; mean age was about 40 years. Study-wide findings and caveats: Pseudoprogression apparently lacked any relation to changes in top peripheral T cell clonotypes.

Clones were read by immunoSEQ multiplex PCR, and TCRdb kept only the in-frame ones, dropping some. The table includes around 66,000 clones, approximately 80% detected once. The CDR3 is 15 amino acids. The ends were cut back, 0 bases at V and 0 bases at J, with 7 bases in the middle. The germline V gene encodes CDR1 LGHNA and CDR2 YNFKEQ. The time point is: week 11, during vaccination. Every vaccine dose comprised 300 ug of mutant IDH1 20-mer peptide plus topical imiquimod. This clone occurred a few times. Antigen unknown. The clonotype originates from a man aged 45-65 years with glioma. V gene TRBV4-2 combines with J gene TRBJ2-3; D is uncertain. The specimen was PBMCs, collected from a glioma patient whose treatment included an IDH1 peptide vaccine. The CDR3 sequence: CASSQEPSSTDTQYF. The CDR3 DNA follows: TGTGCCAGCAGCCAAGAGCCCAGTAGCACAGATACGCAGTATTTT.